This record covers a single T cell receptor beta chain. These data originate in a study of shared clonotypes between healthy human individuals. Looking at the study overall: Three plates each covered CD4 naive and memory; CD8 naive two, CD8 memory one.

V lost 3 bases and J lost 0, with 10 bases in between. Per germline, CDR1 SNHLY and CDR2 FYNNEI. CDR3 length: 15 amino acids. Terminally differentiated effector memory CD45RA+ cells were excluded by CCR7 positive selection of CD45RO-negative cells. Assay: immunoSEQ multiplex PCR; the TCRdb copy retains only in-frame clones and omits some. The data hold about 700,000 clones, with about 92% observed a single time. What was sequenced was naive CD8+ T cells sorted from blood. The rearrangement links TRBV2 to TRBJ2-3; unclear D gene. The sequence derives from a man aged 25-45 years in good health. CDR3 sequence: CASSDLLPSTDTQYF. The DNA of the CDR3 is TGTGCCAGCAGTGATTTATTACCAAGCACAGATACGCAGTATTTT.